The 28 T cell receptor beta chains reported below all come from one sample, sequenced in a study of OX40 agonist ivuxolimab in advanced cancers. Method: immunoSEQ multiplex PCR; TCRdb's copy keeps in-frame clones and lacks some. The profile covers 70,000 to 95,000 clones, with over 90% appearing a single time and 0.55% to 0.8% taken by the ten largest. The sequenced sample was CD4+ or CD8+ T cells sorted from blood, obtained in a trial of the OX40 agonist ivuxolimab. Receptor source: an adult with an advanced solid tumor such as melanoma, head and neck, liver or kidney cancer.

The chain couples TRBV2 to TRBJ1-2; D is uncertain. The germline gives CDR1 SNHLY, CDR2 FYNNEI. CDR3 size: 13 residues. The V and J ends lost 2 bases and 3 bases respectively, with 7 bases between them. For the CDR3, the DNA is TGTGCCAGCAGTGAAAAACCGGACTATGGCTACACCTTC. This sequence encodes CASSEKPDYGYTF. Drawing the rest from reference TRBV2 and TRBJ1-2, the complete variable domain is EPEVTQTPSHQVTQMGQEVILRCVPISNHLYFYWYRQILGQKVEFLVSFYNNEISEKSEIFDDQFSVERPDGSNFTLKIRSTKLEDSAMYFCASSEKPDYGYTFGSGTRLTVV.

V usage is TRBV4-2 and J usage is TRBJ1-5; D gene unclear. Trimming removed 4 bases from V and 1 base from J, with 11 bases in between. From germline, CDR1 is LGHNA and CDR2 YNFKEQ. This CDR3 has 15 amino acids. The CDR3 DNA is TGTGCCAGCAGCCTGGAACGAGGGAGCAATCAGCCCCAGCATTTT. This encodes CASSLERGSNQPQHF.

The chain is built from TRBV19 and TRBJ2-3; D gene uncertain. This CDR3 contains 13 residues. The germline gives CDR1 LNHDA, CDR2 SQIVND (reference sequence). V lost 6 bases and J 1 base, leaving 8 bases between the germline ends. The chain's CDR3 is CASRRTGTDTQYF. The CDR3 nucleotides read TGTGCCAGTAGGCGAACCGGCACAGATACGCAGTATTTT. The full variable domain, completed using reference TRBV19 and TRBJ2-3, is DGGITQSPKYLFRKEGQNVTLSCEQNLNHDAMYWYRQDPGQGLRLIYYSQIVNDFQKGDIAEGYSVSREKKESFPLTVTSAQKNPTAFYLCASRRTGTDTQYFGPGTRLTVL.

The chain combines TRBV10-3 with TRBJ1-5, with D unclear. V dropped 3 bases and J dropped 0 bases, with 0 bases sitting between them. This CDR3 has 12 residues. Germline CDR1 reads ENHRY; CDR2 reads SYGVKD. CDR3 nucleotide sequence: TGTGCCATCAGTGATAGCAATCAGCCCCAGCATTTT. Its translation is CAISDSNQPQHF.

For the CDR3, the DNA is TGCGCCAGCAGCCCGCGGGGGACGCCCGCCCCAACGACCGGGGAGCTGTTTTTT. As protein: CASSPRGTPAPTTGELFF. The gene calls are TRBV4-1 and TRBJ2-2, with 7 bases identical to TRBD2. The CDR3 is 18 residues long. J lost 5 bases, V lost 4 bases, and 16 bases had no gene match. Germline assignment: CDR1 MGHRA and CDR2 YSYEKL.

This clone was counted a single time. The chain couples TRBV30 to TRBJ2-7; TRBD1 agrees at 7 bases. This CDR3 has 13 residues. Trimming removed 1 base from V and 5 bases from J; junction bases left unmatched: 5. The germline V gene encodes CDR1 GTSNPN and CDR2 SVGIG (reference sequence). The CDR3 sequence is CAWSEGAHHEQYF. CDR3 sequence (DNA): TGTGCCTGGAGTGAGGGGGCGCACCACGAGCAGTACTTC.

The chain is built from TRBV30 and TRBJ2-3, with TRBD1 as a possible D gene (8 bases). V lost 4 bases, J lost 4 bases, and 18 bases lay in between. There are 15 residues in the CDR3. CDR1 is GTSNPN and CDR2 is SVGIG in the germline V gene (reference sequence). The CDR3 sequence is CAWIQGDYEADTQYF. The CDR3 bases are TGTGCCTGGATACAGGGGGACTATGAAGCAGATACGCAGTATTTT.

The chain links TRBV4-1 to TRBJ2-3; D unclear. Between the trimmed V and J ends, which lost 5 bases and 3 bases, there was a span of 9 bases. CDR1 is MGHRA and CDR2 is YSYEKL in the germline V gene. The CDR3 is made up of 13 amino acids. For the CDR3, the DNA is TGCGCCAGCAGCTATCTGGGGACAGATACGCAGTATTTT. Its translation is CASSYLGTDTQYF.

Written as DNA, the CDR3 is TGTGCCAGCAGCGCCCCCAGGGGCACCTACTCTGGAAACACCATATATTTT. It specifies CASSAPRGTYSGNTIYF. The chain employs TRBV11-2 and TRBJ1-3, with D possibly TRBD1 on 6 matching bases. There are 17 residues in the CDR3. Trimming left V 5 bases short and J 0 bases short, with 17 bases between. Germline V gives CDR1 SGHAT, CDR2 FQNNGV.

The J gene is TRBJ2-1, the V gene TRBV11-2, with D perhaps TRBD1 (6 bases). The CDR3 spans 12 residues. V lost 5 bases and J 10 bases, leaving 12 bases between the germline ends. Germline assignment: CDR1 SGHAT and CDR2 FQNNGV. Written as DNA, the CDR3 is TGTGCCAGCAGCCCCAGGGGTGGGGAGCAGTTCTTC. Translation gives CASSPRGGEQFF.

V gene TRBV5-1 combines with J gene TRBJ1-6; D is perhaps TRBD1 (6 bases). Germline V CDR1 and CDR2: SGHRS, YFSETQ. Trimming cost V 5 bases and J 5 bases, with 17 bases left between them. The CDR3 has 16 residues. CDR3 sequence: CASRIGGGADNSPLHF. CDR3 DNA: TGCGCCAGCAGAATTGGAGGGGGGGCGGATAATTCACCCCTCCACTTT.

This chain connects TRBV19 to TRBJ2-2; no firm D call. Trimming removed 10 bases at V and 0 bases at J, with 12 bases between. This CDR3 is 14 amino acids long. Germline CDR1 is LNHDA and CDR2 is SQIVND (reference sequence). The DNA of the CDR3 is TGTGCCACCCCGGATGGGACGAACACCGGGGAGCTGTTTTTT. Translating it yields CATPDGTNTGELFF.

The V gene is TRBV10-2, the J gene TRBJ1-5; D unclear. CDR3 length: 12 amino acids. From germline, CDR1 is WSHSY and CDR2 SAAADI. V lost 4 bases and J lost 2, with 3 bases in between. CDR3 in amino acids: CASSGGNQPQHF. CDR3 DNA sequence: TGCGCCAGCAGTGGTGGCAATCAGCCCCAGCATTTT.

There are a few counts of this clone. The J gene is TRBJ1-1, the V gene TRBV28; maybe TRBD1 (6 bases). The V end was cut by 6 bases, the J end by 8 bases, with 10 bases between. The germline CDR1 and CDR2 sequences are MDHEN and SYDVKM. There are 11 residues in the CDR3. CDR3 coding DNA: TGTGCCAGCAGCCTAACAGGGGAAGCTTTCTTT. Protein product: CASSLTGEAFF.

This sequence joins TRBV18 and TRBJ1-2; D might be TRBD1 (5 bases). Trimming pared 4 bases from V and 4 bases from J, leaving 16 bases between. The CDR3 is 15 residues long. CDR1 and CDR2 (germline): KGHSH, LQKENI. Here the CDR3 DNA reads TGTGCCAGCTCACACCCCGGGGGGGACGGCTATGGCTACACCTTC. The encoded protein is CASSHPGGDGYGYTF.

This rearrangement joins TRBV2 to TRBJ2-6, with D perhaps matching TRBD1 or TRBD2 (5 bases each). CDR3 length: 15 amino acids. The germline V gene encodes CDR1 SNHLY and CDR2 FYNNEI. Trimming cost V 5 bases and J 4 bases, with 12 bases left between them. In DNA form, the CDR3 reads TGTGCCAGCAGTCCGACGGGGCTGGGGGCCAACGTCCTGACTTTC. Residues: CASSPTGLGANVLTF. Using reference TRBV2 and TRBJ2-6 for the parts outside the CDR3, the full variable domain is EPEVTQTPSHQVTQMGQEVILRCVPISNHLYFYWYRQILGQKVEFLVSFYNNEISEKSEIFDDQFSVERPDGSNFTLKIRSTKLEDSAMYFCASSPTGLGANVLTFGAGSRLTVL.

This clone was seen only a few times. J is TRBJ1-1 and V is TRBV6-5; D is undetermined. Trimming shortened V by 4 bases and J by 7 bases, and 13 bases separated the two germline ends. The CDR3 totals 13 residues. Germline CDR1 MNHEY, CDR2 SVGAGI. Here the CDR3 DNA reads TGTGCCAGCAGTTTGTACGGAATCGGTGAAGCTTTCTTT. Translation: CASSLYGIGEAFF.

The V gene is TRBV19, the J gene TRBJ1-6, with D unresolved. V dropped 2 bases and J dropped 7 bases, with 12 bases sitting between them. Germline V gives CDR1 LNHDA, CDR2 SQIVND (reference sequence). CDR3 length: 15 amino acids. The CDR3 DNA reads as TGTGCCAGTAGTATAAGGACTGGATCAAATTCACCCCTCCACTTT. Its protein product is CASSIRTGSNSPLHF.

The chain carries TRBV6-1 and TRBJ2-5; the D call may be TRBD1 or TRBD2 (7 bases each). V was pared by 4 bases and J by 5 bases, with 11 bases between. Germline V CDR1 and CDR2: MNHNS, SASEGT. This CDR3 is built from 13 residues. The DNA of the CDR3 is TGTGCCAGCAGTGTCAGGGGGGGGGAGACCCAGTACTTC. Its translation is CASSVRGGETQYF.

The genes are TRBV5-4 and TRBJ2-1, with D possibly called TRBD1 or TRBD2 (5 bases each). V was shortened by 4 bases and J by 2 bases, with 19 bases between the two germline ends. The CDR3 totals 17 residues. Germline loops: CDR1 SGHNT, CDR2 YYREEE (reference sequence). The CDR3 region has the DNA TGTGCCAGCAGCCCCCTCCGGGGCACTAATCCCTACAATGAGCAGTTCTTC. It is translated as CASSPLRGTNPYNEQFF.

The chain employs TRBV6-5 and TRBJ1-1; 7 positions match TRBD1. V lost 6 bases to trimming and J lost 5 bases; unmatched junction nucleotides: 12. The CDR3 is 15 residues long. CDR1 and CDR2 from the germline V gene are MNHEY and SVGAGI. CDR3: CASRYDRDPRTEAFF. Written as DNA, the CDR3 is TGTGCCAGCAGGTACGACAGGGATCCGAGGACTGAAGCTTTCTTT.

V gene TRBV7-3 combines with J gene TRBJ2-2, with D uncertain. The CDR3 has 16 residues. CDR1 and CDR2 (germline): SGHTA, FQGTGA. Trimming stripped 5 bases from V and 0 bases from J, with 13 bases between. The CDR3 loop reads CASSTRTVANTGELFF. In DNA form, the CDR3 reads TGTGCCAGCAGCACCCGGACCGTCGCGAACACCGGGGAGCTGTTTTTT.

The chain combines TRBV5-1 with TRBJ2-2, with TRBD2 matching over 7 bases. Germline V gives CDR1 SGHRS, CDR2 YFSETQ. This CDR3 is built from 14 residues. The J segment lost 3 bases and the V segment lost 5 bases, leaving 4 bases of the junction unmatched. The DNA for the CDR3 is TGCGCCAGCAGTATTGGGGGGGACACCGGGGAGCTGTTTTTT. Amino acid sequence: CASSIGGDTGELFF.

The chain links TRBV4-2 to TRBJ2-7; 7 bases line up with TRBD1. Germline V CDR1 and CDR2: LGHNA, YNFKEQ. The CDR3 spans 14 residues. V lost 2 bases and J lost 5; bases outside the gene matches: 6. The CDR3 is CASSQQTGIHEQYF. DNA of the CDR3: TGTGCCAGCAGCCAACAGACAGGGATCCACGAGCAGTACTTC.

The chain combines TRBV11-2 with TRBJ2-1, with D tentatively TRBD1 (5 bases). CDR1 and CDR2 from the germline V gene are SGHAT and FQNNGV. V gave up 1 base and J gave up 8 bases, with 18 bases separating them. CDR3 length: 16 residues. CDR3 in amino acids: CASSLGGGPLFHEQFF. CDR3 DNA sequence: TGTGCCAGCAGCTTAGGGGGCGGCCCCCTCTTCCATGAGCAGTTCTTC.

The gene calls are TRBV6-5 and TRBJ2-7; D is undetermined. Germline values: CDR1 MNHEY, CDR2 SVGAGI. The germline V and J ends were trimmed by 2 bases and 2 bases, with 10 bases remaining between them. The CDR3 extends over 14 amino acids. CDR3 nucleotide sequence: TGTGCCAGCAGTTACCCCAAACGCCCCTACGAGCAGTACTTC. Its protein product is CASSYPKRPYEQYF.

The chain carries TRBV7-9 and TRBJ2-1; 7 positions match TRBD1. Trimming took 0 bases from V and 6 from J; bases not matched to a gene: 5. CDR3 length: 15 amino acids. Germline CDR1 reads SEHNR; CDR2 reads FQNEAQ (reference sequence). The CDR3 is CASSLAGDSSNEQFF. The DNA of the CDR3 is TGTGCCAGCAGCTTAGCCGGGGACAGCTCCAATGAGCAGTTCTTC. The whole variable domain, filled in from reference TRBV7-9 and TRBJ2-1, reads DTGVSQNPRHKITKRGQNVTFRCDPISEHNRLYWYRQTLGQGPEFLTYFQNEAQLEKSRLLSDRFSAERPKGSFSTLEIQRTEQGDSAMYLCASSLAGDSSNEQFFGPGTRLTVL.

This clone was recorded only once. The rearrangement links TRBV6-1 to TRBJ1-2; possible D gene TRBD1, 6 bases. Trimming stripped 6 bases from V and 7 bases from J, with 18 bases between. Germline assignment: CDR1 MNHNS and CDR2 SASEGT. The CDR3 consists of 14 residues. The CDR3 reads CASSPDRRVAGYTF. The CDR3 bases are TGTGCCAGCAGCCCCGACAGGCGAGTCGCTGGCTACACCTTC.